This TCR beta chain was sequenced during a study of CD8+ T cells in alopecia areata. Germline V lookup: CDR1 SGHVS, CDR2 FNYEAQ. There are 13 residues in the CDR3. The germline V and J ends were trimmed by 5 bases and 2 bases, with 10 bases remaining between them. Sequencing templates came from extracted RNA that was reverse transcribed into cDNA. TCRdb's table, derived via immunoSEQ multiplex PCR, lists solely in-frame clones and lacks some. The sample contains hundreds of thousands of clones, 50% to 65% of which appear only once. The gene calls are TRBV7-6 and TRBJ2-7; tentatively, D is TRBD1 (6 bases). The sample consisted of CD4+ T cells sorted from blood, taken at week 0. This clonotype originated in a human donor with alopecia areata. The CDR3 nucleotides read TGTGCCAGCAGCCCTGGGGACACCTACGAGCAGTACTTC. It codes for CASSPGDTYEQYF.